This T cell receptor (beta chain) was sequenced during a study of T cells in Graves' hyperthyroidism and ophthalmopathy. Study conclusions and caveats: Most expanded thyroid clonotypes above 0.001 also appeared in blood.

Amplification targeted TCR beta CDR3 regions from RNA transcripts. First-round RT-PCR with HTBI primers amplified the TCR CDR3 region. TCRdb used MiXCR to reprocess the multiplex PCR reads, holding one entry per CDR3 protein. The table includes about 300,000 distinct CDR3 sequences, roughly 19% detected once. From 8.5 to 10 ml of fresh peripheral blood, PBMCs were isolated. The length of the CDR3 is 13 residues. A word on this clonotype: The antigen remains undetermined. The junction departs from the called germline gene at one end, perhaps through a read error.

The V call is TRBV12-3 or TRBV12-4, the J call TRBJ1-1; TRBD1 agrees at 7 bases. The source of this sequence is a man between 45 and 60 years old with Graves' ophthalmopathy. Specimen: blood. CDR3 bases: TGTGCCAGCACTTTAAGGGGGCCCACTGAAGCTTTCTTT. Translating it yields CASTLRGPTEAFF.